This TCR beta chain was identified during a study of T cell changes during pregnancy in multiple sclerosis. V gave up 2 bases and J gave up 14 bases, with 17 bases separating them. The CDR3 extends over 13 amino acids. From germline, CDR1 is LGHNA and CDR2 YSLEER. Clones were read by immunoSEQ multiplex PCR, and TCRdb kept only the in-frame ones, dropping some. In the table there are about 40,000 clones, 90% to 95% of which are singletons. This sequence joins TRBV4-3 and TRBJ2-3; D is possibly TRBD1 (8 bases). This TCR derives from a female donor with multiple sclerosis, enrolled in a pregnancy study. Sequencing used peripheral blood, obtained in the third trimester of pregnancy. The CDR3 nucleotides are TGCGCCAGCAGCCAAAACAGGGGGGGATCAGGGTATTTT. It specifies CASSQNRGGSGYF.